Listed here are 15 T cell receptor beta chains from one sample, sequenced in a study of relationships among human T cell subsets. After CD25, CD56 and CD294 bead selections, the flow-through was collected as Th1 cells. Semiquantitative ARM-PCR amplified T cell receptor alpha and beta CDR3 regions from mRNA. Exponential amplification used communal superprimers after tagged nested gene-specific primers in ARM-PCR. A single record per CDR3 protein comes from TCRdb applying MiXCR to the multiplex PCR reads. The sample gives roughly 13,000 distinct CDR3 sequences, around two thirds of which show up once; about 27% is in the top ten. Sequencing was done on a sample of CD4+ Th1 cells sorted from blood. Receptor source: a man aged 35 to 55 in good health.

This clonotype was picked up a small number of times. This rearrangement joins TRBV2 to TRBJ1-5; D ambiguous. V gave up 3 bases and J gave up 4 bases, with 10 bases separating them. This CDR3 contains 14 residues. CDR1 SNHLY and CDR2 FYNNEI come from the germline V gene. The CDR3 sequence: CASSESGRNQPQHF. CDR3 coding DNA: TGTGCCAGCAGTGAGTCAGGTCGGAATCAGCCCCAGCATTTT.

The chain links TRBV2 to TRBJ2-2; TRBD1 might be the D (5 bases). Germline V gene data show CDR1 as SNHLY and CDR2 as FYNNEI. The CDR3 has 12 residues. The V end was cut by 6 bases, the J end by 4 bases, with 6 bases between. CDR3 region: CASRQGTGELFF. The DNA of the CDR3 is TGTGCCAGCAGGCAGGGCACCGGGGAGCTGTTTTTT.

This clonotype was picked up a small number of times. The genes are TRBV7-8 and TRBJ1-1; D unclear. The CDR3 extends over 13 amino acids. The germline V and J ends were trimmed by 2 bases and 1 base, with 5 bases remaining between them. Germline V CDR1 and CDR2: SGHVS, FQNEAQ. The CDR3 DNA reads as TGTGCCAGCAGCTTATCCCAGAACACTGAAGCTTTCTTT. It specifies CASSLSQNTEAFF.

As concerns this clonotype: The germline gene is not matched at one end of the junction; a read error may be the cause. The chain uses TRBV10-3 and TRBJ2-2, with D perhaps matching TRBD1 or TRBD2 (5 bases each). CDR3 length: 14 amino acids. Germline V gene lookup returns CDR1 ENHRY and CDR2 SYGVKD. DNA of the CDR3: TGTGCCAGCAGTACGGGACGGGACACCGGGGAGCTGTTTTTT. Translation gives CASSTGRDTGELFF.

This rearrangement joins TRBV5-1 to TRBJ2-3, with 11 bases that match TRBD1. The CDR3 consists of 17 residues. CDR1 and CDR2 (germline): SGHRS, YFSETQ. V trimming: 0 bases; J trimming: 2 bases; junction bases outside the gene matches: 5. The CDR3 spells CASSLGTGGAPTDTQYF. CDR3 coding DNA: TGCGCCAGCAGCTTGGGGACAGGGGGCGCCCCCACAGATACGCAGTATTTT.

This clonotype has only one observation. The junction differs from germline at one of its ends, possibly a read error. The rearrangement joins TRBV4-1 to TRBJ2-1; TRBD2 matches at 9 bases. The CDR3 loop spans 15 amino acids. Per the germline V gene, CDR1 is MGHRA and CDR2 is YSYEKL. The chain's CDR3 is CASSQVSGSFYEQFF. CDR3 in DNA: TGTGCCAGCAGCCAAGTTAGCGGGAGTTTCTATGAGCAGTTCTTC.

The chain combines TRBV28 with TRBJ2-4; 10 bases fit TRBD1. Germline V gives CDR1 MDHEN, CDR2 SYDVKM. The CDR3 totals 13 residues. Germline trimming cut 10 bases from V and 3 bases from J; bases unmatched to any gene: 3. CDR3 DNA: TGTGCCACCCGGACAGGGGGCAAAAACATTCAGTACTTC. Residues: CATRTGGKNIQYF.

This chain connects TRBV20-1 to TRBJ2-7, with TRBD1 matching 8 bases. Trimming took 4 bases from V and 2 from J; bases not matched to a gene: 7. CDR1 DFQATT and CDR2 SNEGSKA come from the germline V gene (reference sequence). This CDR3 is built from 14 residues. CDR3: CSAISGTGAYEQYF. The CDR3 DNA reads TGCAGTGCTATATCCGGGACAGGCGCCTACGAGCAGTACTTC.

This clonotype was counted once. The J gene is TRBJ2-6, the V gene TRBV11-2, with TRBD2 matching 7 bases. After removal of 6 bases from V and 2 bases from J, the junction contained 4 bases not matched to a gene. The CDR3 length is 15 residues. Germline assignment: CDR1 SGHAT and CDR2 FQNNGV. The CDR3 DNA is TGTGCCAGCAGTTTGGGGAGGGCTGGGGCCAACGTCCTGACTTTC. Translation gives CASSLGRAGANVLTF.

The table lists this clonotype with a few counts. The genes are TRBV11-2 and TRBJ2-5; D is possibly TRBD1 (5 bases). V shed 5 bases and J shed 2 bases, with 15 bases lying between them. The CDR3 covers 15 residues. The germline CDR1 and CDR2 sequences are SGHAT and FQNNGV. The CDR3 loop reads CASSKTQGFQETQYF. DNA of the CDR3: TGTGCCAGCAGCAAAACCCAGGGTTTTCAAGAGACCCAGTACTTC.

This clonotype was picked up a small number of times. The junction and the germline gene differ at one end; a read error may be behind it. The chain has TRBV11-2 and TRBJ2-3, with D unresolved. CDR3 size: 14 residues. Germline V gene sequence: CDR1 SGHAT, CDR2 FQNNGV. The CDR3 here is CANSLGTFPDTQYF. As DNA, the CDR3 is TGTGCCAACAGCTTAGGCACCTTCCCAGATACGCAGTATTTT.

The chain couples TRBV5-1 to TRBJ2-3; 8 nucleotides agree with TRBD1. In germline, CDR1 is SGHRS, CDR2 YFSETQ. V was clipped by 7 bases and J by 1 base; unmatched bases: 8. The CDR3 length is 15 residues. The CDR3 DNA sequence: TGCGCCAGCCGCTGGGTGGGACAGGGCACAGATACGCAGTATTTT. Translated: CASRWVGQGTDTQYF.

This clonotype was detected a few times. This CDR3 is CSAYFGARYGYTF. The CDR3 DNA reads TGCAGTGCTTACTTCGGGGCGCGATATGGCTACACCTTC. V gene TRBV20-1 combines with J gene TRBJ1-2, with a tentative D call TRBD1 (5 bases). The V end was cut by 5 bases, the J end by 5 bases, with 15 bases between. CDR1 and CDR2 (germline): DFQATT, SNEGSKA (reference sequence). The CDR3 is 13 residues long.

For the CDR3, the DNA is TGTGCCAGCAGCTTGGTTTGGGCAGATTATAGCAATCAGCCCCAGCATTTT. It specifies CASSLVWADYSNQPQHF. The chain is built from TRBV5-5 and TRBJ1-5; D remains unclear. This CDR3 region has 17 residues. In germline, CDR1 is SGHKS, CDR2 YYEKEE (reference sequence). The ends were cut back, 0 bases at V and 0 bases at J, with 13 bases in the middle.

The rearrangement uses TRBV6-5 and TRBJ2-5; D is ambiguous. V lost 6 bases, J lost 4 bases, and 6 bases lay in between. The CDR3 covers 11 residues. CDR1 and CDR2 from the germline V gene are MNHEY and SVGAGI. This CDR3 reads CASSNGETQYF. Written as DNA, the CDR3 is TGTGCCAGCAGCAACGGAGAGACCCAGTACTTC.